The source of this T cell receptor (beta chain) is a study of shared clonotypes between healthy human individuals. Some clones are missing from TCRdb's copy, which holds only in-frame ones; the method was immunoSEQ multiplex PCR. Of hundreds of thousands of clones listed, around 73% were seen once; the top ten hold under 2%. This clone occurred a few times. CDR3 size: 16 residues. Germline CDR1 is SGHNT and CDR2 is YENEEA. V shed 5 bases and J 8 bases; nucleotides not matched to a gene: 11. Sequencing was carried out using memory CD4+ T cells sorted from blood. Subset reported: CD45RA-negative fraction. The V gene is TRBV11-3, the J gene TRBJ2-1; the match to TRBD2 covers 11 bases. The clonotype originates from a woman in her 30s in good health. In DNA, the CDR3 is TGTGCCAGCAGCCCCCAACTAGCGGGAGTACGGGATGAGCAGTTCTTC. This gives the protein CASSPQLAGVRDEQFF.